This T cell receptor beta chain was retrieved from a study of radiation and T cells in renal cell carcinoma. Time point reported: blood 4 weeks post-SBRT, at nephrectomy. Treatment in this sample: 15 Gy SBRT to primary tumor, nephrectomy 4 weeks later. The germline V gene has CDR1 LNHDA and CDR2 SQIVND (reference sequence). With V trimmed by 6 bases and J by 1 base, 5 bases remained unmatched. CDR3 length: 14 residues. The assay was immunoSEQ multiplex PCR, and TCRdb's table has in-frame clones only and misses some. The top ten hold approximately 8.8% of the sample, which has about 86,000 clones, 70% to 90% seen once. This clone was seen more than once but under ten times.

Material: blood, obtained from a patient whose treatment included radiotherapy and nephrectomy. The chain carries TRBV19 and TRBJ1-1; 7 nucleotides match TRBD1. The clonotype originates from a man aged 50-59 years with renal cell carcinoma. This CDR3 reads CASSWTGPNTEAFF. In DNA, the CDR3 is TGTGCCAGTAGCTGGACAGGACCGAACACTGAAGCTTTCTTT.